One and the same sample provided the 22 T cell receptor beta chains below, sequenced in a study of blood T cell repertoires in COVID-19. Measured with immunoSEQ multiplex PCR; TCRdb has only the in-frame clones, and not every one. The repertoire has about 79,000 clones, 70% to 90% of them found once; the top ten carry 4% to 5.5%. The sample comprised peripheral blood. Receptors were obtained from a man over 45 with active COVID-19.

The CDR3 sequence is CASSTTSSTGELFF. In nucleotides, the CDR3 is TGTGCCAGCAGCACGACTAGCTCCACCGGGGAGCTGTTTTTT. This chain uses TRBV7-3 with TRBJ2-2; 7 bases align to TRBD2. Trimming removed 5 bases from V and 4 bases from J; junction bases left unmatched: 4. Looked up from germline, CDR1 is SGHTA and CDR2 is FQGTGA. The CDR3 totals 14 residues.

This chain connects TRBV6-4 to TRBJ2-2; D unclear. This CDR3 has 14 residues. Germline V lookup: CDR1 MRHNA, CDR2 SNTAGT. V lost 4 bases and J 1 base, leaving 7 bases between the germline ends. The CDR3 region is CASSVEENTGELFF. CDR3 DNA sequence: TGTGCCAGCAGTGTAGAGGAGAACACCGGGGAGCTGTTTTTT.

The chain has TRBV6-5 and TRBJ1-1; tentative D call: TRBD1 (6 bases). Trimming took off 6 bases at V and 2 bases at J, with 10 bases between the two ends. The CDR3 consists of 13 residues. Germline V gene data show CDR1 as MNHEY and CDR2 as SVGAGI. The CDR3 DNA sequence: TGTGCCAGCAGCGGACAGCCTAACACTGAAGCTTTCTTT. Protein sequence: CASSGQPNTEAFF.

The chain joins TRBV7-9 to TRBJ2-2; D gene uncertain. The CDR3 has 11 amino acids. The germline V and J ends were trimmed by 5 bases and 7 bases, with 5 bases remaining between them. The germline CDR1 and CDR2 sequences are SEHNR and FQNEAQ (reference sequence). The CDR3 loop reads CASSLSGELFF. The CDR3 nucleotides read TGTGCCAGCAGCCTGAGCGGGGAGCTGTTTTTT.

The chain is built from TRBV4-3 and TRBJ2-7, with TRBD2 matching 11 bases. Germline CDR1 is LGHNA and CDR2 is YSLEER. V shed 1 base and J 2 bases; nucleotides not matched to a gene: 4. CDR3 length: 16 amino acids. In DNA form, the CDR3 reads TGCGCCAGCAGCCAAGGTTTTAGCGGGGGGGCCTACGAGCAGTACTTC. Protein product: CASSQGFSGGAYEQYF.

CDR3 nucleotides: TGTGCCAGTAGAAAAGGGCAGGGGGCGCGTACTGAAGCTTTCTTT. Its translation is CASRKGQGARTEAFF. The chain joins TRBV28 to TRBJ1-1; TRBD1 aligns across 8 bases. This CDR3 has 15 residues. The J segment lost 5 bases and the V segment lost 9 bases, leaving 14 bases of the junction unmatched. Germline V gene sequence: CDR1 MDHEN, CDR2 SYDVKM.

The chain has TRBV27 and TRBJ1-4; D is undetermined. Trimming removed 4 bases from V and 8 bases from J, with 11 bases in between. The V gene's germline CDR1 is MNHEY and CDR2 SMNVEV (reference sequence). There are 13 residues in the CDR3. In DNA form, the CDR3 reads TGTGCCAGCAGTTCCCCACCAGGAGAAAAACTGTTTTTT. This codes for CASSSPPGEKLFF.

The chain joins TRBV7-9 to TRBJ2-7; TRBD2 might be the D (5 bases). The germline V and J ends were trimmed by 1 base and 4 bases, with 8 bases remaining between them. The CDR3 is made up of 13 amino acids. Germline V gene sequence: CDR1 SEHNR, CDR2 FQNEAQ (reference sequence). The CDR3 DNA follows: TGTGCCAGCAGCTTAGGGGGAGATTACGAGCAGTACTTC. Its protein product is CASSLGGDYEQYF.

V and J are TRBV30 and TRBJ1-4, with D unresolved. The CDR3 runs 12 residues. The ends were cut back, 1 base at V and 8 bases at J, with 8 bases in the middle. In germline, CDR1 is GTSNPN, CDR2 SVGIG (reference sequence). The CDR3 spells CAWSDSGEKLFF. DNA of the CDR3: TGTGCCTGGAGTGACAGTGGCGAAAAACTGTTTTTT.

The chain has TRBV3-1 (or the pseudogene TRBV3-2) and TRBJ2-5; 9 bases agree with TRBD2. Unmatched junction bases numbered 8, after V lost 4 bases and J lost 5 bases. The germline V gene encodes CDR1 LGHDT and CDR2 YNNKEL (reference sequence). This CDR3 has 15 residues. Here the CDR3 DNA reads TGTGCCAGCAGCCCCGGACTAGCGCGGGCGGAGACCCAGTACTTC. Protein: CASSPGLARAETQYF.

The chain couples TRBV5-1 to TRBJ1-2, with D perhaps matching TRBD1 (5 bases). The CDR3 consists of 18 residues. The ends were cut back, 0 bases at V and 2 bases at J, with 20 bases in the middle. The germline V gene encodes CDR1 SGHRS and CDR2 YFSETQ. The CDR3 DNA follows: TGCGCCAGCAGCTTGGGACAGCCCACCATCGTTTTAAACTATGGCTACACCTTC. It translates to CASSLGQPTIVLNYGYTF.

CDR3 region: CASSQDKGREQFF. As DNA, the CDR3 is TGCGCCAGCAGCCAAGATAAAGGGAGAGAACAGTTCTTC. V gene TRBV4-3 combines with J gene TRBJ2-1; D is perhaps TRBD2 (5 bases). The germline V and J ends were trimmed by 0 bases and 13 bases, with 13 bases remaining between them. The CDR3 has 13 amino acids. In germline, CDR1 is LGHNA, CDR2 YSLEER.

The rearrangement uses TRBV29-1 and TRBJ1-2; TRBD1 is a possible D gene (5 bases). Between the trimmed V and J ends, which lost 7 bases and 0 bases, there was a span of 15 bases. In germline, CDR1 is SQVTM, CDR2 ANQGSEA. The CDR3 is made up of 14 amino acids. The chain's CDR3 is CSASGGSANYGYTF. The CDR3 coding sequence is TGCAGCGCCTCCGGGGGATCGGCTAACTATGGCTACACCTTC.

The chain uses TRBV29-1 and TRBJ2-3; a weak D match, TRBD2 (5 bases). This CDR3 is built from 16 residues. Germline CDR1 is SQVTM and CDR2 is ANQGSEA. V gave up 5 bases and J gave up 7 bases, with 25 bases separating them. For the CDR3, the DNA is TGCAGCGTTCGATTACCGGGAAACCTAAGGGCGCATACGCAGTATTTT. Translating it yields CSVRLPGNLRAHTQYF.

This chain links TRBV7-8 with TRBJ2-2; a weak D match, TRBD1 (6 bases). CDR3 length: 16 amino acids. Germline loops: CDR1 SGHVS, CDR2 FQNEAQ. With 5 bases removed from V and 6 bases from J, the gap between germline ends came to 19 bases. The CDR3, as DNA: TGTGCCAGCAGCGCAGGCAAGACAGGCGTCCCCGGGGAGCTGTTTTTT. This translates into CASSAGKTGVPGELFF.

The genes are TRBV5-6 and TRBJ2-5, with D perhaps matching TRBD2 (6 bases). Germline CDR1 SGHDT, CDR2 YYEEEE. The CDR3 is 14 amino acids. Trimming removed 5 bases from V and 7 bases from J, with 18 bases in between. CDR3 loop: CASRPSGGAGTQYF. The CDR3 coding sequence is TGTGCCAGCAGACCTTCTGGCGGGGCCGGGACCCAGTACTTC.

The CDR3 reads CASSSDFTKFF. CDR3 in DNA: TGTGCCAGCAGCTCAGACTTCACCAAGTTCTTC. This chain joins TRBV13 and TRBJ2-1; D uncertain. The CDR3 totals 11 residues. V was clipped by 4 bases and J by 14 bases, with 12 bases between them. In germline, CDR1 is PRHDT, CDR2 FYEKMQ (reference sequence).

V usage is TRBV5-1 and J usage is TRBJ2-2; 9 positions agree with TRBD2. Germline CDR1 and CDR2: SGHRS and YFSETQ. The junction had 12 bases not matched to a gene; V was cut back by 0 bases and J by 6 bases. The CDR3 has 18 amino acids. The CDR3 DNA reads as TGCGCCAGCAGCTTGGAGCTGGGTCTAGCGGGAAGGGCCGGGGAGCTGTTTTTT. Its translation: CASSLELGLAGRAGELFF.

This clone was recorded once. This rearrangement joins TRBV6-2 or TRBV6-3 to TRBJ2-1, with TRBD2 matching 15 bases. The CDR3 runs 17 residues. CDR1 is MNHEY, CDR2 SVGEGT, per germline. The ends lost 6 bases at V and 9 bases at J; junction bases unmatched: 12. CDR3 in amino acids: CASSTPRTSGGAGEQFF. In nucleotides, the CDR3 is TGTGCCAGCAGCACGCCCCGGACTAGCGGGGGGGCAGGTGAGCAGTTCTTC.

The V gene is TRBV5-1, the J gene TRBJ2-1; 9 bases are shared with TRBD2. V was pared by 4 bases and J by 1 base, with 6 bases of the junction left unmatched. Per germline, CDR1 SGHRS and CDR2 YFSETQ. The CDR3 sequence is 16 residues long. Here the CDR3 DNA reads TGCGCCAGCAGCGTGACTAGCGGAACATCCTACAATGAGCAGTTCTTC. Its translation: CASSVTSGTSYNEQFF.

V gene TRBV9 combines with J gene TRBJ2-3, with 8 bases fitting TRBD2. Per the germline V gene, CDR1 is SGDLS and CDR2 is YYNGEE. The V and J ends lost 0 bases and 4 bases, in that order; junction bases with no gene match: 4. The CDR3 is made up of 15 amino acids. CDR3 DNA sequence: TGTGCCAGCAGCGTAGGGGGACTAGATTCAGATACGCAGTATTTT. This gives the protein CASSVGGLDSDTQYF.

The chain joins TRBV18 to TRBJ2-5; maybe TRBD2 (6 bases). V gave up 5 bases and J gave up 4 bases, with 14 bases separating them. The germline CDR1 and CDR2 sequences are KGHSH and LQKENI. The CDR3 totals 14 residues. The DNA of the CDR3 is TGTGCCAGCTCATCCTCGACTAGGACAGAGACCCAGTACTTC. Translated: CASSSSTRTETQYF.